A selection of T cell receptor beta chains follows, all from one sample in a study of T cells in Graves' hyperthyroidism and ophthalmopathy. TCRdb passed the multiplex PCR reads through MiXCR, listing each CDR3 protein once. The repertoire holds almost 350,000 distinct CDR3 sequences, with roughly 18% as singletons. The specimen sequenced was blood. The receptors here all came from a woman in her forties with Graves' ophthalmopathy. The conserved cysteine and the conserved F or W are not part of the CDR3 here. Expanded clones get a size class; other rows say once, few or many, or leave the size out.

V: TRBV24-1; J: TRBJ1-5; size: many; CDR3: ATSDDRFDQPQH
V: TRBV27; J: TRBJ2-7; size: many; CDR3: ASSPYQGGEQY
V: TRBV6-1; J: TRBJ1-5; size: many; CDR3: ASSQGKMDQPQH
V: TRBV28; J: TRBJ2-5; size: many; CDR3: ASSLRLAGKKETQY
V: TRBV5-1; J: TRBJ2-7; size: many; CDR3: ASSLSGGPYEQY
V: TRBV11-2; J: TRBJ2-5; size: few; CDR3: ASSPTSGTLQTQY
V: TRBV28; J: TRBJ2-7; size: .; CDR3: ASSLQSLGTYEQY
V: TRBV5-1; J: TRBJ1-1; size: many; CDR3: ASSLASGGDTEAF
V: TRBV27; J: TRBJ2-2; size: many; CDR3: ASSSKSRQGTGELF
V: TRBV6-5; J: TRBJ2-7; size: many; CDR3: ASSYPSGSAEQY
V: TRBV29-1; J: TRBJ2-7; size: many; CDR3: SARLAGGYEQY
V: TRBV7-6; J: TRBJ2-5; size: .; CDR3: ASSLVWDHQETQY
V: TRBV28; J: TRBJ1-1; size: .; CDR3: ASSSRRGRGTEAY
V: TRBV5-6; J: TRBJ1-1; size: many; CDR3: ASSLLNEAF
V: TRBV9; J: TRBJ2-5; size: many; CDR3: ASSPGLQQETQY
V: TRBV12-3/TRBV12-4; J: TRBJ1-2; size: .; CDR3: ASSLTVGGYT
V: TRBV12-3/TRBV12-4; J: TRBJ1-2; size: .; CDR3: ASTLGRAYGYT
V: TRBV28; J: TRBJ2-7; size: .; CDR3: ASSELRGSPYEQY
V: TRBV6-1; J: TRBJ1-2; size: many; CDR3: ASSESDGGTYGYT
V: TRBV3-1; J: TRBJ2-7; size: .; CDR3: ASSHMGRTGREQY
V: TRBV7-2; J: TRBJ2-5; size: .; CDR3: ASTPRGPGETQY
V: TRBV12-3/TRBV12-4; J: TRBJ2-7; size: many; CDR3: ASSLAPAGSGEQY
V: TRBV20-1; J: TRBJ2-7; size: .; CDR3: SASGASGSGYEQY
V: TRBV15; J: TRBJ1-2; size: many; CDR3: ATSRSPGPGANGYT
V: TRBV12-3/TRBV12-4; J: TRBJ1-3; size: few; CDR3: ASSLDPGNTIY
V: TRBV20-1; J: TRBJ2-7; size: many; CDR3: SAPGTGGYEQY
V: TRBV28; J: TRBJ1-5; size: few; CDR3: ASSPGDREQPQH
V: TRBV6-5; J: TRBJ2-7; size: many; CDR3: ASSYAPGQSYEQY
V: TRBV20-1; J: TRBJ2-7; size: many; CDR3: SASGRSIHEQY
V: TRBV4-1; J: TRBJ1-2; size: many; CDR3: ASSQPRRGKAGLSYT
V: TRBV20-1; J: TRBJ1-5; size: many; CDR3: SARDPGQGNQPQH
V: TRBV2; J: TRBJ1-1; size: many; CDR3: ASWGGVYEAF
V: TRBV28; J: TRBJ2-7; size: .; CDR3: ASRDRDSSYEQY
V: TRBV5-1; J: TRBJ2-2; size: .; CDR3: ASRASGSGTGELF
V: TRBV10-3; J: TRBJ2-5; size: .; CDR3: AISQDKGTQY
V: TRBV29-1; J: TRBJ2-7; size: many; CDR3: SVEEEAYEQY
V: TRBV6-1; J: TRBJ1-5; size: few; CDR3: ASGALRQPQH
V: TRBV30; J: TRBJ1-2; size: .; CDR3: AWRSGTGFRGYT
V: TRBV29-1; J: TRBJ1-2; size: many; CDR3: SARQGDYGYT
V: TRBV11-2; J: TRBJ1-1; size: many; CDR3: ASSERQAQNTEAF
V: TRBV12-3/TRBV12-4; J: TRBJ1-5; size: many; CDR3: ASSTGIYQPQH
V: TRBV10-3; J: TRBJ2-7; size: many; CDR3: ASQRQVSYEQY
V: TRBV6-2/TRBV6-3; J: TRBJ1-5; size: .; CDR3: ASSYPGKGQPQH
V: TRBV28; J: TRBJ2-7; size: many; CDR3: ASSLGGMAGVGEQY
V: TRBV12-3/TRBV12-4; J: TRBJ2-7; size: .; CDR3: ASSPGQGANEQY
V: TRBV11-1; J: TRBJ2-5; size: many; CDR3: ASSLVAGGTETQY
V: TRBV27; J: TRBJ1-1; size: many; CDR3: ASRGWSGTEAF
V: TRBV6-2/TRBV6-3; J: TRBJ1-1; size: many; CDR3: ASRPNQAVTEAF
V: TRBV19; J: TRBJ2-2; size: many; CDR3: ASSKKTSGAGELF
V: TRBV15; J: TRBJ1-2; size: many; CDR3: ATTDPNLHGYT
V: TRBV10-3; J: TRBJ1-1; size: many; CDR3: AIRERGPTGNTEAF
V: TRBV20-1; J: TRBJ1-5; size: many; CDR3: SARYSYSNQPQH
V: TRBV12-3/TRBV12-4; J: TRBJ2-5; size: .; CDR3: ASSFQLPGTGRRLFQETQY